Presented here are 31 T cell receptor beta chains from one specimen sequenced in a study of metastatic and nonmetastatic thyroid tumors. TCRdb re-called clones from the PCR reads using MiXCR. The table lists about 47,000 clones, more than 20% of them singletons. Patients had received no treatment of any kind before thyroid surgery. The sample was blood. The source is a male donor with papillary thyroid cancer or a benign thyroid nodule (not recorded which). Some clones in this sample may be carry-over from other donors' samples.

This clone was counted at least ten times. The CDR3 is CASSELRASGSADTQYF. The CDR3 nucleotides are TGTGCCAGCAGTGAATTACGGGCTAGCGGGAGCGCAGATACGCAGTATTTT. The rearrangement joins TRBV25-1 to TRBJ2-3, with 10 bases matching TRBD2. This CDR3 region has 17 residues. CDR1 and CDR2 (germline): MGHDK, SYGVNS. The J segment lost 4 bases and the V segment lost 1 base, leaving 8 bases of the junction unmatched.

This clone was seen at least ten times. V is TRBV5-1 and J is TRBJ2-3; 8 bases are shared with TRBD2. Germline values: CDR1 SGHRS, CDR2 YFSETQ. CDR3 size: 18 residues. J gave up 0 bases and V 4 bases, and 13 bases lay outside the gene matches. The CDR3: CASSAEVSGTGSTDTQYF. The CDR3 nucleotides are TGCGCCAGCAGCGCCGAGGTTAGCGGGACCGGTAGCACAGATACGCAGTATTTT.

Note on this clone: A much larger clone sits a single nucleotide away, making a read error possible. The CDR3 coding sequence is TGTGCCAGCAGCTTCGGCAGGGGGTGTGAGAACACTGGAGCTTTCTTT. This encodes CASSFGRGCENTGAFF. This sequence joins TRBV5-6 and TRBJ1-1, with 7 bases matching TRBD1. The CDR3 has 16 residues. Looked up from germline, CDR1 is SGHDT and CDR2 is YYEEEE. Drawing the rest from reference TRBV5-6 and TRBJ1-1, the complete variable domain is DAGVTQSPTHLIKTRGQQVTLRCSPKSGHDTVSWYQQALGQGPQFIFQYYEEEERQRGNFPDRFSGHQFPNYSSELNVNALLLGDSALYLCASSFGRGCENTGAFFGQGTRLTVV.

The chain uses TRBV5-1 and TRBJ2-7; D is perhaps TRBD1 or TRBD2 (6 bases each). This CDR3 contains 15 residues. V was pared by 2 bases and J by 7 bases, with 19 bases between. CDR1 and CDR2 (germline): SGHRS, YFSETQ. The CDR3 protein is CASSLGGCLRGEQYF. The CDR3 region has the DNA TGCGCCAGCAGCTTAGGGGGGTGCCTTCGAGGTGAGCAGTACTTC. The whole variable domain, filled in from reference TRBV5-1 and TRBJ2-7, reads KAGVTQTPRYLIKTRGQQVTLSCSPISGHRSVSWYQQTPGQGLQFLFEYFSETQRNKGNFPGRFSGRQFSNSRSEMNVSTLELGDSALYLCASSLGGCLRGEQYFGPGTRLTVT.

This clone was seen a few times. This rearrangement joins TRBV20-1 to TRBJ2-7, with 11 bases identical to TRBD1. Germline CDR1 DFQATT, CDR2 SNEGSKA (reference sequence). V dropped 3 bases and J dropped 4; count of bases not matched to a gene: 5. The CDR3 totals 14 residues. The CDR3 nucleotides are TGCAGTGCTAGGGGAGGGACAGGGGGTTACGAGCAGTACTTC. Amino acids: CSARGGTGGYEQYF.

This chain connects TRBV6-2 or TRBV6-3 to TRBJ1-5; D gene ambiguous. This CDR3 is built from 12 residues. CDR1 and CDR2 from the germline V gene are MNHEY and SVGEGT. The V end lost 8 bases, the J end lost 0 bases, and 5 bases lay between the germline ends. The CDR3 DNA is TGTGCCAGCGAATCTAGCAATCAGCCCCAGCATTTT. This translates into CASESSNQPQHF.

A single count supports this clone. This chain links TRBV20-1 with TRBJ2-3; D unresolved. This CDR3 is 11 amino acids long. From germline, CDR1 is DFQATT and CDR2 SNEGSKA (reference sequence). The V end was cut by 6 bases, the J end by 7 bases, with 11 bases between. CDR3 protein: CSAPLGNTQYF. CDR3 sequence (DNA): TGCAGTGCCCCCTTGGGCAATACGCAGTATTTT.

Ten or more counts support this clone. This chain uses TRBV5-1 with TRBJ1-2; 9 nucleotides line up with TRBD1. V lost 5 bases and J lost 4; bases outside the gene matches: 6. The CDR3 runs to 14 residues. Germline V CDR1 and CDR2: SGHRS, YFSETQ. CDR3 loop: CASRTGTGIYGYTF. DNA for the CDR3: TGCGCCAGCAGAACCGGGACAGGGATCTATGGCTACACCTTC.

This clone was observed many times. The V gene is TRBV10-2, the J gene TRBJ2-1; TRBD2 matches at 13 bases. This CDR3 contains 18 residues. With 8 bases clipped from V and 8 bases from J, the junction kept 18 bases outside the gene matches. Germline values: CDR1 WSHSY, CDR2 SAAADI. CDR3 loop: CASLQLAGGPASVHEQFF. The DNA of the CDR3 is TGCGCCAGCCTCCAACTAGCGGGAGGGCCGGCGTCCGTGCATGAGCAGTTCTTC.

With regard to this clone: A read error is possible here, since a much larger clone lies one base away. Other DNA sequences from this sample encode an identical CDR3 as well. The chain employs TRBV2 and TRBJ1-4; a possible D gene is TRBD1 (6 bases). This CDR3 contains 18 residues. Germline CDR1 and CDR2: SNHLY and FYNNEI. The CDR3 reads CASSEALTGRVANEELFF. The CDR3 DNA reads TGTGCCAGCAGTGAAGCGCTTACAGGGAGAGTTGCTAATGAAGAACTGTTTTTT.

This clone is medium-sized within its sample. The chain employs TRBV6-1 and TRBJ1-4, with D possibly matching TRBD1 (6 bases). Germline assignment: CDR1 MNHNS and CDR2 SASEGT. V gave up 6 bases and J gave up 0 bases, with 8 bases separating them. The CDR3 runs 14 residues. CDR3 in amino acids: CASSGQTTNEKLFF. The CDR3 DNA reads as TGTGCCAGCAGCGGACAGACAACTAATGAAAAACTGTTTTTT.

The V gene is TRBV6-6, the J gene TRBJ2-6; D is unclear. The CDR3 is made up of 16 amino acids. The germline CDR1 and CDR2 sequences are MNHNY and SVGAGI (reference sequence). V lost 2 bases and J lost 2, with 10 bases in between. DNA of the CDR3: TGTGCCAGCAGTTACCTTGGTCCTCCTGGGGCCAACGTCCTGACTTTC. Translated: CASSYLGPPGANVLTF.

This clone was seen repeatedly, ten times or more. The chain has TRBV2 and TRBJ2-3; 10 bases align to TRBD2. Germline-derived CDR1 and CDR2 are SNHLY and FYNNEI. The CDR3 contains 17 residues. The trim removed 5 bases at V and 3 bases at J, leaving 11 bases unmatched. The CDR3 DNA sequence: TGTGCCAGCAGTACCCCAGGTAGCGGGAGGAAAACAGATACGCAGTATTTT. Its translation: CASSTPGSGRKTDTQYF.

There are many counts of this clone. The rearrangement uses TRBV28 and TRBJ2-1; D is unresolved. Germline V lookup: CDR1 MDHEN, CDR2 SYDVKM. V was cut by 3 bases and J by 10 bases, with 13 bases left in between. The CDR3 is 13 residues long. In DNA, the CDR3 is TGTGCCAGCAGTTTCGGCCGTGAAAGGGAGCAGTTCTTC. This gives the protein CASSFGREREQFF.

As to this clone: An end of the junction does not agree with germline; a read error may underlie this. The genes are TRBV19 and TRBJ1-3, with 12 bases lining up with TRBD1. This CDR3 has 19 residues. Germline V gives CDR1 LNHDA, CDR2 SQIVND (reference sequence). The CDR3 DNA is TGTGCCAGTAGAAAAGTCGGGACAGGGGGCATCGGCGCTGTAAACACCGTATATTTT. Translation: CASRKVGTGGIGAVNTVYF.

The count of this clone is one. The chain couples TRBV5-1 to TRBJ2-2; TRBD2 matches at 9 bases. The V segment lost 4 bases and the J segment 4 bases; nucleotides outside the gene matches: 8. The CDR3 has 16 amino acids. CDR1 and CDR2 (germline): SGHRS, YFSETQ. The CDR3, as DNA: TGCGCCAGCAGCGCCTTAGCGGGAGCGAGCACCGGGGAGCTGTTTTTT. Protein sequence: CASSALAGASTGELFF.

The chain employs TRBV6-1 and TRBJ2-2, with 9 bases aligning to TRBD2. Germline loops: CDR1 MNHNS, CDR2 SASEGT. The CDR3 runs 14 residues. V was clipped by 4 bases and J by 3 bases; unmatched bases: 0. CDR3 residues: CASSGLADTGELFF. As DNA, the CDR3 is TGTGCCAGCAGTGGACTAGCGGACACCGGGGAGCTGTTTTTT.

The sample holds many counts of this clone. The chain combines TRBV4-1 with TRBJ2-5, with D perhaps TRBD2 (5 bases). Trimming left V 0 bases short and J 1 base short, with 12 bases between. The germline V gene encodes CDR1 MGHRA and CDR2 YSYEKL. The CDR3 sequence is 16 residues long. The DNA for the CDR3 is TGCGCCAGCAGCCAAGAGCCAGCGGAAGCCCAAGAGACCCAGTACTTC. Amino acid sequence: CASSQEPAEAQETQYF.

The rearrangement links TRBV12-5 to TRBJ2-1, with unresolved D. The length of the CDR3 is 14 residues. Germline assignment: CDR1 LGHNT and CDR2 FRNRAP. V was trimmed by 6 bases and J by 9 bases, leaving 18 bases between them. The CDR3 nucleotides read TGTGCTAGTGGCCCGCTGGCTCCTTGGGGTGAGCAGTTCTTC. Translating gives CASGPLAPWGEQFF.

The CDR3 nucleotides are TGTGCCAGCAGTTCTTTAATCGGGACAGGGGACTCCTACGAGCAGTACTTC. Its translation: CASSSLIGTGDSYEQYF. This rearrangement joins TRBV28 to TRBJ2-7; 10 bases align to TRBD1. This CDR3 region has 17 residues. Trimming took 4 bases from V and 0 from J; bases not matched to a gene: 9. CDR1 is MDHEN and CDR2 is SYDVKM in the germline V gene. Full variable domain (rest looked up from reference TRBV28 and TRBJ2-7): DVKVTQSSRYLVKRTGEKVFLECVQDMDHENMFWYRQDPGLGLRLIYFSYDVKMKEKGDIPEGYSVSREKKERFSLILESASTNQTSMYLCASSSLIGTGDSYEQYFGPGTRLTVT.

There are many counts of this clone. The V gene is TRBV5-1, the J gene TRBJ1-6; a weak D match, TRBD1 (5 bases). CDR1 is SGHRS and CDR2 is YFSETQ in the germline V gene. The CDR3 sequence is 14 residues long. With 4 bases removed from V and 7 bases from J, the gap between germline ends came to 12 bases. CDR3 DNA sequence: TGCGCCAGCAGCCTCGGGACGGTCAATTCACCCCTCCACTTT. Its translation is CASSLGTVNSPLHF. The full variable domain, in which reference TRBV5-1 and TRBJ1-6 provide the parts outside the CDR3, is KAGVTQTPRYLIKTRGQQVTLSCSPISGHRSVSWYQQTPGQGLQFLFEYFSETQRNKGNFPGRFSGRQFSNSRSEMNVSTLELGDSALYLCASSLGTVNSPLHFGNGTRLTVT.

This rearrangement joins TRBV5-1 to TRBJ2-5, with TRBD1 matching over 7 bases. The CDR3 has 14 residues. With 4 bases clipped from V and 8 bases from J, the junction kept 11 bases outside the gene matches. Per germline, CDR1 SGHRS and CDR2 YFSETQ. The CDR3: CASSGTGVVDTQYF. The CDR3 DNA sequence: TGCGCCAGCAGCGGCACAGGGGTCGTAGATACCCAGTACTTC.

This clone came up once. This may be a read error, as it is one base from a much larger clone. The chain joins TRBV3-1 to TRBJ1-1; D not resolved. The CDR3 spans 12 residues. Germline values: CDR1 LGHDT, CDR2 YNNKEL (reference sequence). The DNA of the CDR3 is TGTGTCAGCAGTCAGGACGGGCTGAAAGCTTTCTTT. The encoded protein is CVSSQDGLKAFF. The complete variable domain, with remaining parts taken from reference TRBV3-1 and TRBJ1-1, reads DTAVSQTPKYLVTQMGNDKSIKCEQNLGHDTMYWYKQDSKKFLKIMFSYNNKELIINETVPNRFSPKSPDKAHLNLHINSLELGDSAVYFCVSSQDGLKAFFGQGTRLTVV.

The V gene is TRBV4-1, the J gene TRBJ2-5; perhaps TRBD1 as D (5 bases). Trimming shortened V by 1 base and J by 5 bases, and 14 bases separated the two germline ends. This CDR3 is built from 15 residues. The germline V gene has CDR1 MGHRA and CDR2 YSYEKL. The CDR3 spells CASSQAQGSLETQYF. The CDR3 region has the DNA TGCGCCAGCAGCCAAGCCCAGGGTTCTTTGGAGACCCAGTACTTC.

The chain carries TRBV20-1 and TRBJ2-1; perhaps TRBD2 as D (5 bases). CDR1 is DFQATT, CDR2 SNEGSKA, per germline (reference sequence). The length of the CDR3 is 16 residues. V was trimmed by 2 bases and J by 2 bases, leaving 16 bases between them. CDR3 sequence (DNA): TGCAGTGCTAGACTGCCCCTAGCCCTGGCCTACAATGAGCAGTTCTTC. Its protein product is CSARLPLALAYNEQFF.

Notes on this clone: The junction does not match germline at one end; this may be a read error. The CDR3 region has the DNA TGTTCCAGCCTTTCAGGGGGAAATCATCCCCAGCATTTT. Encoded protein: CSSLSGGNHPQHF. J is TRBJ1-5 and V is TRBV28; 7 positions agree with TRBD1. CDR1 and CDR2 from the germline V gene are MDHEN and SYDVKM. This CDR3 has 13 residues.

The chain joins TRBV3-1 to TRBJ1-6; D gene unclear. Germline assignment: CDR1 LGHDT and CDR2 YNNKEL (reference sequence). V was pared by 1 base and J by 10 bases, with 14 bases between. This CDR3 has 15 residues. CDR3 sequence reads: CASSQVPALNSPLHF. The CDR3 nucleotides read TGTGCCAGCAGCCAAGTTCCGGCTTTGAACTCACCCCTCCACTTT.

This sequence joins TRBV5-1 and TRBJ2-7, with D maybe TRBD1 (6 bases). Trimming shortened V by 4 bases and J by 0 bases, and 11 bases separated the two germline ends. Germline V lookup: CDR1 SGHRS, CDR2 YFSETQ. The CDR3 extends over 14 amino acids. CDR3 DNA: TGCGCCAGCAGCCACCGGGACACCTCCTACGAGCAGTACTTC. As protein: CASSHRDTSYEQYF.

This clone was counted many times. The gene calls are TRBV12-5 and TRBJ1-1; D is undetermined. The V gene's germline CDR1 is LGHNT and CDR2 FRNRAP. The CDR3 runs to 11 residues. V dropped 1 base and J dropped 9 bases, with 6 bases sitting between them. The CDR3 loop is CASGLGPKAFF. CDR3 DNA: TGTGCTAGTGGTTTGGGCCCGAAAGCTTTCTTT. The full variable domain, rest sourced from reference TRBV12-5 and TRBJ1-1, is DARVTQTPRHKVTEMGQEVTMRCQPILGHNTVFWYRQTMMQGLELLAYFRNRAPLDDSGMPKDRFSAEMPDATLATLKIQPSEPRDSAVYFCASGLGPKAFFGQGTRLTVV.

In this sample, this clone turned up many times. The V gene is TRBV10-1, the J gene TRBJ2-7, with 11 nucleotides matching TRBD1. CDR1 and CDR2 from the germline V gene are WNHNN and SYGVQD (reference sequence). The CDR3 runs to 16 residues. Trimming cost V 6 bases and J 4 bases; bases outside gene matches: 11. CDR3 nucleotide sequence: TGCGCCAGCAGCCCAACTCGGACAGGGGGCAAATACGAGCAGTACTTC. It is translated as CASSPTRTGGKYEQYF.

This clone was seen many times. The J gene is TRBJ2-7, the V gene TRBV10-2; D unresolved. Germline lookup yields CDR1 WSHSY and CDR2 SAAADI. This CDR3 has 11 residues. Deletions cut 4 bases from V and 3 bases from J, with 4 bases between. For the CDR3, the DNA is TGCGCCAGCAGTGCGGTCTACGAGCAGTACTTC. Its translation is CASSAVYEQYF.